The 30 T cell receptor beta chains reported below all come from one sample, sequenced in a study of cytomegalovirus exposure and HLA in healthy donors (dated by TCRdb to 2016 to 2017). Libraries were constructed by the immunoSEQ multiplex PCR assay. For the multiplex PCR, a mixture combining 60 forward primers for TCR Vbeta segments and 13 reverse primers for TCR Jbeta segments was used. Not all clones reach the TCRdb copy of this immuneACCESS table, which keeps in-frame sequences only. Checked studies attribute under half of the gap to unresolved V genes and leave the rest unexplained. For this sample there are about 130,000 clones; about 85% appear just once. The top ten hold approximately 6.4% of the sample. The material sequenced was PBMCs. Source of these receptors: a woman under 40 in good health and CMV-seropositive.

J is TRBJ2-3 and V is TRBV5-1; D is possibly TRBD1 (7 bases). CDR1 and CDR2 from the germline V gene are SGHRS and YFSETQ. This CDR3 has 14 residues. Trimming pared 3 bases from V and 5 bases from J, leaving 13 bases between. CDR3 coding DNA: TGCGCCAGCAGCTCAGGGGGGAGTCGAGATACGCAGTATTTT. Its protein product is CASSSGGSRDTQYF.

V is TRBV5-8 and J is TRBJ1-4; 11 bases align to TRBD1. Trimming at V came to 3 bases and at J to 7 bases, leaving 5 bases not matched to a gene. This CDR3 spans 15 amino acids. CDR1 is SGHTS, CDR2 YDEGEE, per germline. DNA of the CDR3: TGTGCCAGCAGCTCGCGGACAGGGGGCTTTGAAAAACTGTTTTTT. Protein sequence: CASSSRTGGFEKLFF.

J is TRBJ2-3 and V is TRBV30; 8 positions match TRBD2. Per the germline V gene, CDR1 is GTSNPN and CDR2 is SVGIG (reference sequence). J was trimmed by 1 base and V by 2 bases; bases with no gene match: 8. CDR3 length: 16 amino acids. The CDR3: CAWSFPGGSGTDTQYF. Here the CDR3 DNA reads TGTGCCTGGAGTTTCCCGGGAGGGTCGGGCACAGATACGCAGTATTTT.

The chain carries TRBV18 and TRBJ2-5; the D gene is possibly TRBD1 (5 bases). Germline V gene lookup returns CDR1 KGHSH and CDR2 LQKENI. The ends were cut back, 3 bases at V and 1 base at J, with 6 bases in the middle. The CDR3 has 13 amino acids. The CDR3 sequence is CASSPTVQETQYF. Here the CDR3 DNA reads TGTGCCAGCTCACCGACAGTCCAAGAGACCCAGTACTTC.

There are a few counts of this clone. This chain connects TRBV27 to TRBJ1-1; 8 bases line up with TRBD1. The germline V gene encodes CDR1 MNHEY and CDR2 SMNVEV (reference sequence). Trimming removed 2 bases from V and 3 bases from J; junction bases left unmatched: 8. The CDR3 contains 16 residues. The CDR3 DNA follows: TGTGCCAGCAGTTTAGCAGGGGGCGAGGGATACACTGAAGCTTTCTTT. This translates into CASSLAGGEGYTEAFF.

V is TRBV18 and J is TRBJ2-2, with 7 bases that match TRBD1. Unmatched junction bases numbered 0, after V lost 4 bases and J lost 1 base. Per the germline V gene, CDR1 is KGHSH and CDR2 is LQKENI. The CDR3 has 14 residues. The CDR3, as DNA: TGTGCCAGCTCACGACAGGGGAACACCGGGGAGCTGTTTTTT. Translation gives CASSRQGNTGELFF.

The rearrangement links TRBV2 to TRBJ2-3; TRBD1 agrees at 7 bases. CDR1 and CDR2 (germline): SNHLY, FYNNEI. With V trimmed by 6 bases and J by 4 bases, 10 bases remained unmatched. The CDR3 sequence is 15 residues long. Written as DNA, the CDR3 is TGTGCCAGCAGACAACGGGACAGCGAATCAGATACGCAGTATTTT. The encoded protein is CASRQRDSESDTQYF.

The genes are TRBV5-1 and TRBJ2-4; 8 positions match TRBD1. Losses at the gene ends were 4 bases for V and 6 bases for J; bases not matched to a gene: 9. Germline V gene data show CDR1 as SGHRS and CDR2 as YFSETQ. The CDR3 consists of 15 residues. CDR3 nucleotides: TGCGCCAGCAGCCCTGGACAGGGAGGCACAAACATTCAGTACTTC. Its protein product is CASSPGQGGTNIQYF.

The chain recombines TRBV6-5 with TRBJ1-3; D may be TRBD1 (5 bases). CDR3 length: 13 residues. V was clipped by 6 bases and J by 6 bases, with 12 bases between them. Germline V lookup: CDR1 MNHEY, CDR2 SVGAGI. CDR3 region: CASSQGRENTIYF. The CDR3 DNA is TGTGCCAGCAGCCAGGGTAGGGAAAACACCATATATTTT.

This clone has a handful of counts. In nucleotides, the CDR3 is TGTGCCTGGGTCAGGGGGCTGGGCACTGAAGCTTTCTTT. Translated: CAWVRGLGTEAFF. The V and J genes are TRBV30 and TRBJ1-1, with TRBD1 identical over 8 bases. V was clipped by 5 bases and J by 4 bases; unmatched bases: 6. The CDR3 sequence is 13 residues long. CDR1 and CDR2 (germline): GTSNPN, SVGIG (reference sequence).

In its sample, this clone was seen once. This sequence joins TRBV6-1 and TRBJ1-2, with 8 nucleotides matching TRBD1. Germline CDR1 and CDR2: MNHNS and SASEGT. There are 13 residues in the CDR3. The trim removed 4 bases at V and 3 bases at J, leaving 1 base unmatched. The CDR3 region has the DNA TGTGCCAGCAGTGCAGGGGGCGACTATGGCTACACCTTC. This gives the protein CASSAGGDYGYTF.

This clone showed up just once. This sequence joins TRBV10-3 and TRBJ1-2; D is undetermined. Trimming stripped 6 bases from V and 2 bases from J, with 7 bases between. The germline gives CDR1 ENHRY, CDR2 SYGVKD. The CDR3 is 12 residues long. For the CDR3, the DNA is TGTGCCATCAGGAACACGAACTATGGCTACACCTTC. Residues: CAIRNTNYGYTF.

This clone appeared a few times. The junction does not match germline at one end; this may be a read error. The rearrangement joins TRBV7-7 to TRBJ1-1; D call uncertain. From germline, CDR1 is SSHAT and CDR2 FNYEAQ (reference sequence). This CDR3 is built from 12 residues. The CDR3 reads CASSPLNTEAFF. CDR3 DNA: TGTGCTAGCAGCCCACTTAACACTGAAGCTTTCTTT.

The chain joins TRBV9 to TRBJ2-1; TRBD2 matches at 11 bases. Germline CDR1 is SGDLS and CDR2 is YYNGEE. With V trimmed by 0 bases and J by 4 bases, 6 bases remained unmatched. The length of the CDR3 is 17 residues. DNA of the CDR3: TGTGCCAGCAGCGTAGCTAGGTCTAGCGGGGGGTACAATGAGCAGTTCTTC. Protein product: CASSVARSSGGYNEQFF.

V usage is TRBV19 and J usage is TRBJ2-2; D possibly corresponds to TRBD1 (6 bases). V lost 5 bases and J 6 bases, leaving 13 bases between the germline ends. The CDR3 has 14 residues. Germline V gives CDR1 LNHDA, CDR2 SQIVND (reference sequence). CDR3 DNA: TGTGCCAGTAGTTTGAGCAGGGGTGCCGGGGAGCTGTTTTTT. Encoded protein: CASSLSRGAGELFF.

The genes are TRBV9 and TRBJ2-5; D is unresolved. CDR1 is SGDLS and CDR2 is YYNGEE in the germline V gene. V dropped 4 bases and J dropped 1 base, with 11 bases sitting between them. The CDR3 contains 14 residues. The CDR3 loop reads CASSLGRSQETQYF. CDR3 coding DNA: TGTGCCAGCAGCCTAGGACGGAGCCAAGAGACCCAGTACTTC.

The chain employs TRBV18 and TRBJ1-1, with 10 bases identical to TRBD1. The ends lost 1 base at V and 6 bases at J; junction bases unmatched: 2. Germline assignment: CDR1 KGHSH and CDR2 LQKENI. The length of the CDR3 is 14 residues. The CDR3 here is CASSPLGTGAEAFF. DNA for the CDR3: TGTGCCAGCTCACCACTTGGGACAGGGGCTGAAGCTTTCTTT.

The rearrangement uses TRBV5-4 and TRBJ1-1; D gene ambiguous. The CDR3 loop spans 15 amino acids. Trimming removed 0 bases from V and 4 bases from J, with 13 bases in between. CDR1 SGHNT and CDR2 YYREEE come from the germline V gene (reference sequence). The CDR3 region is CASSLATTVGTEAFF. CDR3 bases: TGTGCCAGCAGCTTGGCTACTACCGTGGGCACTGAAGCTTTCTTT. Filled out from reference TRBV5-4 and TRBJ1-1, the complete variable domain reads ETGVTQSPTHLIKTRGQQVTLRCSSQSGHNTVSWYQQALGQGPQFIFQYYREEENGRGNFPPRFSGLQFPNYSSELNVNALELDDSALYLCASSLATTVGTEAFFGQGTRLTVV.

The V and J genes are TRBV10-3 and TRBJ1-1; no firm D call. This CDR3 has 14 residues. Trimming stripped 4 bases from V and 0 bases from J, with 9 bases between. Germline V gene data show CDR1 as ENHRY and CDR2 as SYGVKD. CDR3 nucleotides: TGTGCCATCAGTGGCCTGTCGGTGAACACTGAAGCTTTCTTT. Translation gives CAISGLSVNTEAFF.

CDR3 DNA sequence: TGCGCCAGCAGGCCCGGGGCGGGGGGGCCTACGAACACCGGGGAGCTGTTTTTT. Its protein is CASRPGAGGPTNTGELFF. The V call is TRBV5-1, the J call TRBJ2-2; TRBD2 agrees at 9 bases. Per germline, CDR1 SGHRS and CDR2 YFSETQ. With V trimmed by 5 bases and J by 0 bases, 11 bases remained unmatched. This CDR3 has 18 amino acids.

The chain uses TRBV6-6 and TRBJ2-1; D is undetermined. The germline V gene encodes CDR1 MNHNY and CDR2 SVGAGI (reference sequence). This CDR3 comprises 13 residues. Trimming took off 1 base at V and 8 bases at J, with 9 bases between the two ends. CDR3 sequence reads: CASSYLGSHEQFF. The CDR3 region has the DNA TGTGCCAGCAGTTACTTGGGTAGCCATGAGCAGTTCTTC.

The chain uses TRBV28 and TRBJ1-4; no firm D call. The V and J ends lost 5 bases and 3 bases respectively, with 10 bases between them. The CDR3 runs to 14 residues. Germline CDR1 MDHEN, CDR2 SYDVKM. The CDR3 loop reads CASSVLQANEKLFF. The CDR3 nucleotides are TGTGCCAGCAGTGTACTCCAGGCTAATGAAAAACTGTTTTTT.

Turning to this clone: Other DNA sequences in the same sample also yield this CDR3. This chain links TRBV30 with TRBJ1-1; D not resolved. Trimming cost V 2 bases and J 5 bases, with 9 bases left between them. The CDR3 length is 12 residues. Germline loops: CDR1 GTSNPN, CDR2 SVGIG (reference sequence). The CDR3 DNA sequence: TGTGCCTGGAGTAGGACTGAAACTGAAGCTTTCTTT. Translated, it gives CAWSRTETEAFF. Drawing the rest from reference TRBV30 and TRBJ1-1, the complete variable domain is SQTIHQWPATLVQPVGSPLSLECTVEGTSNPNLYWYRQAAGRGLQLLFYSVGIGQISSEVPQNLSASRPQDRQFILSSKKLLLSDSGFYLCAWSRTETEAFFGQGTRLTVV.

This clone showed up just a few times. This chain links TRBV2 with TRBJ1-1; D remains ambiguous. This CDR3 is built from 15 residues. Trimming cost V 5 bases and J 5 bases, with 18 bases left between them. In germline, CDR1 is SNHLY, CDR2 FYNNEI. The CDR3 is CASSRKGTRETEAFF. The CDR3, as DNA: TGTGCCAGCAGTAGGAAGGGAACGAGGGAAACTGAAGCTTTCTTT.

CDR3 amino acids: CASSSYRGRGTEAFF. The CDR3 DNA follows: TGCGCCAGCAGTTCCTACAGGGGGCGAGGGACTGAAGCTTTCTTT. The chain couples TRBV4-1 to TRBJ1-1; 9 bases are shared with TRBD1. This CDR3 has 15 residues. Germline V CDR1 and CDR2: MGHRA, YSYEKL. V was pared by 6 bases and J by 5 bases, with 10 bases of the junction left unmatched.

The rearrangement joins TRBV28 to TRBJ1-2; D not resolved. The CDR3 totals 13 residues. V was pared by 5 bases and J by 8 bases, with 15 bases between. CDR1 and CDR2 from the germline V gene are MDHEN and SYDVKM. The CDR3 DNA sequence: TGTGCCAGCAGTCCCGCCTCTAGGAGCGGCTACACCTTC. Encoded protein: CASSPASRSGYTF.

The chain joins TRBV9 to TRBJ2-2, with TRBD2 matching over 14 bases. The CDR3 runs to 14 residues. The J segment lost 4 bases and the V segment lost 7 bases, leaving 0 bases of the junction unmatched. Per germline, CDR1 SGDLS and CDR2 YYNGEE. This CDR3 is CASGLAGGTGELFF. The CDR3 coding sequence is TGTGCCAGCGGACTAGCGGGAGGCACCGGGGAGCTGTTTTTT. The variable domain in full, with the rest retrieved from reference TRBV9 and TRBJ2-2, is DSGVTQTPKHLITATGQRVTLRCSPRSGDLSVYWYQQSLDQGLQFLIQYYNGEERAKGNILERFSAQQFPDLHSELNLSSLELGDSALYFCASGLAGGTGELFFGEGSRLTVL.

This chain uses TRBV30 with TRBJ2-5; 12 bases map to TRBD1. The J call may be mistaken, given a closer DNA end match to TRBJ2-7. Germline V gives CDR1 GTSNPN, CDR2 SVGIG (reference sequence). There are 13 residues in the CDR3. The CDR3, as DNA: TGTGCCTGGACCGGGACAGGGGGCTTCGAGCAGTACTTC. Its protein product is CAWTGTGGFEQYF.

The CDR3 nucleotides read TGTGCCAGCAGTTACGGGGGGAGGTCTGGAAACACCATATATTTT. It encodes CASSYGGRSGNTIYF. The V and J genes are TRBV6-6 and TRBJ1-3; possible D gene TRBD1, 5 bases. V gave up 2 bases and J gave up 1 base, with 9 bases separating them. The CDR3 is 15 amino acids. CDR1 MNHNY and CDR2 SVGAGI come from the germline V gene (reference sequence).

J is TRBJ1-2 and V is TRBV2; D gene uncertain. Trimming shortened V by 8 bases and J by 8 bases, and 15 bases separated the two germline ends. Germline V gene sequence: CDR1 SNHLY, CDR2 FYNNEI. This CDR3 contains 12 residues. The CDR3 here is CASWSLRAGYTF. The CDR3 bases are TGTGCCAGCTGGTCCCTCCGTGCGGGCTACACCTTC.